This T cell receptor beta chain was captured in a study of cytomegalovirus exposure and HLA in healthy donors. Notes on the study in general: Because they were indistinguishable, some V segments, including TRBV6-2 and TRBV6-3, were excluded.

Remarks on this clone: Its antigen is still unknown.

The CDR3 totals 17 residues. V dropped 3 bases and J dropped 3; count of bases not matched to a gene: 9. The germline gives CDR1 KGHSH, CDR2 LQKENI. The study ran its PCR with 60 Vbeta and 13 Jbeta primers. Here immunoSEQ multiplex PCR was the method, and the copy in TCRdb shows in-frame clones only, minus some. In the table there are under 130,000 clones, 65% to 80% of which are singletons. The TCR comes from a female donor in good health and CMV-seropositive. The J gene is TRBJ2-3, the V gene TRBV18, with 10 positions matching TRBD2. The sequenced sample consisted of PBMCs. The CDR3 reads CASSPLLAGYDTDTQYF. CDR3 sequence (DNA): TGTGCCAGCTCACCGTTACTAGCGGGGTATGATACAGATACGCAGTATTTT.